The T cell receptor beta chain described here comes from a study of monozygotic twins with inflammatory bowel disease (dated by TCRdb to between 2017 and 2020). For the study in its entirety: A total of about 28 monozygotic twin pairs were included in the full study, comprising nine German pairs (four IBD-concordant, five IBD-discordant) and 19 IBD-discordant Danish pairs. Each individual had, on average, about 151 000 unique TCRalpha sequences and 181 000 unique TCRbeta sequences available for analysis. The search for disease-associated traits relied mainly on comparing, within discordant pairs, IBD patients with their genetically identical healthy co-twins. Beyond this particular receptor, the publication reports: IBD patients had lower TCRbeta repertoire diversity, measured by the inverse Simpson index, than their healthy co-twins. Compared with healthy twins, IBD patients had fewer clonotypes in common with other individuals, a difference most pronounced in patients showing signs of disease activity. Because patients received different immunosuppressive treatments, the repertoires may have picked up extra background noise and variability between individuals. The analysis was unable to tell apart different T cell subtypes. No single strong signal or clonotype linked to IBD turned up in the results, so the idea that one exists was not supported. Concordant and discordant twins showed no difference in repertoire similarity, possibly because of limited statistical power.

The method behind the library was 5' RACE. For each TCR library, around 4,000 ng of total RNA was used. For each sample, cDNA synthesis was carried out in eight separate reactions using SMARTScribe reverse transcriptase. Unique molecular identifiers containing a 6-nucleotide sample barcode were introduced through template switching during cDNA synthesis. Two nested PCRs of roughly 16 and 10 cycles amplified the TCRalpha and TCRbeta cDNA, and bead purification followed each PCR. Before amplification, cDNA was treated with uracil DNA-glycosylase and purified using the QIAquick PCR purification kit. The second PCR was the step at which Illumina TruSeq-compatible adapters and sample-specific barcodes were added. TapeStation and Qubit were used to check library quality and concentration, and 5 ng of each library went into the pool. Sequencing of pooled libraries was carried out on an Illumina HiSeq2500 single-index Rapid Run using 2 x 100 bp reads and custom sequencing primers. The study's own analysis went as follows. UMI-based consensus assembly with MiGEC version 1.2.6 was used to correct PCR and sequencing errors. MiXCR version 2.1.1 was used for V(D)J alignment, clonotype assembly and CDR3 extraction. Normalisation of gene usage, clonotype sharing and MAIT/NKT TCR abundance was achieved by analysing the top 1000, 10 000 and 20 000 clonotypes per sample. After downsampling to 27 000 UMIs, diversity was calculated as the inverse Simpson index using the vegan R package. Paired Mann-Whitney U tests were applied to discordant twin pairs, and Benjamini-Hochberg correction was used for multiple testing. Based on TCRdb reprocessing of the reads, there is one entry per CDR3 protein sequence, and DNA is missing. TCRdb's processing, not the authors' own work, is the source of the V and J calls. The table for this sample lists hundreds of thousands of distinct CDR3 sequences. Jointly, the top ten make up roughly 5.2% of the sample.

For this clonotype: Its specific antigen is unknown.

From each donor, a roughly 2.6 ml peripheral blood sample was collected into PAXgene tubes and stored at -80 degrees C. Total RNA was isolated from whole blood with the PAXgene blood miRNA kit on an automated QIAcube, without T cell sorting. Peripheral blood from monozygotic twin pairs, either concordant or discordant for inflammatory bowel disease, underwent deep TCRalpha and TCRbeta repertoire profiling that used unique molecular barcoding. Smoking habits were recorded for all twin pairs, and each individual was classified as a current, former or never smoker. Including the terminal cysteine and phenylalanine, the CDR3 comprises 12 residues. No DNA is listed. CDR1 and CDR2 (SGDLS, YYNGEE) derive from the germline V gene.

Rearrangement joined TRBV9 to TRBJ2-1; TCRdb's D call, TRBD2, is unchecked because there is no DNA. The receptor comes from a human donor with ulcerative colitis or Crohn's disease, or a healthy co-twin of an affected twin (not recorded which). Sequencing was carried out using blood. The CDR3 is CASSAVGDEQFF.